This TCR beta chain was found in a study of shared clonotypes between healthy human individuals. Regarding the study as a whole: Generation probabilities of non-shared clonotypes were lower (relative to those shared by all four donors).

The test was conducted at deep level. This table comes from immunoSEQ multiplex PCR, and its TCRdb copy is limited to in-frame clones, with some not included. The sample lists roughly 810,000 clones, about 96% occurring once. Naive CD8 cells, CD45RO-negative and positively selected for CCR7, excluded terminally differentiated effector memory CD45RA+ cells. Caucasian adults residing in Nashville, Tennessee made up all the donors. Comment on this clone: Its specificity is not known. This same CDR3 is encoded by further DNA sequences in the sample.

This receptor was taken from a man younger than 40 in good health. The source material was naive CD8+ T cells sorted from blood.

The CDR3, as DNA: TGTGCCAGCAGTTTGGGGACTAGCGGTACCTACAATGAGCAGTTCTTC. The encoded protein is CASSLGTSGTYNEQFF. The V call is TRBV27, the J call TRBJ2-1, with 11 bases lining up with TRBD2. The V segment lost 3 bases and the J segment 2 bases; nucleotides outside the gene matches: 3. Germline V gene sequence: CDR1 MNHEY, CDR2 SMNVEV (reference sequence). This CDR3 spans 16 amino acids.